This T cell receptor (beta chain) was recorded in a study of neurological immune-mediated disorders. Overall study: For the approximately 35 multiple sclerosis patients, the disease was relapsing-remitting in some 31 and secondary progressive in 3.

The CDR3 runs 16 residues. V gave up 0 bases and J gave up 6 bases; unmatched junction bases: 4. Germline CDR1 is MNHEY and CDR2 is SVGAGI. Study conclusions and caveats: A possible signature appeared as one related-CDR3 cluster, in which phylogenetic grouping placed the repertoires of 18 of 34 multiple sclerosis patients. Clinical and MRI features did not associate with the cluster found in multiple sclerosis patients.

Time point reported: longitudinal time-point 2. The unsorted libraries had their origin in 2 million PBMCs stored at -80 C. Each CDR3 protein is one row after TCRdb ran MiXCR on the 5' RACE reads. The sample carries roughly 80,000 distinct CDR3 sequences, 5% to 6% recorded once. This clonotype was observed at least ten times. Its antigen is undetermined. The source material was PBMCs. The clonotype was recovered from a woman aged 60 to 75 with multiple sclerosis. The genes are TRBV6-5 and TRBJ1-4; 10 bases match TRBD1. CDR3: CASSYSIGTGDEKLFF. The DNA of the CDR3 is TGTGCCAGCAGTTACTCGATCGGGACAGGGGATGAAAAACTGTTTTTT.